This T cell receptor beta chain is drawn from a study of OX40 agonist ivuxolimab in advanced cancers. At the level of the study: Patients assigned to dose escalation were diagnosed with hepatocellular carcinoma, melanoma, renal cell or head and neck cancer.

This table comes from immunoSEQ multiplex PCR, and its TCRdb copy is limited to in-frame clones, with some not included. The sample holds about 49,000 clones, 65% to 90% seen once. This CDR3 contains 11 residues. Trimming pared 9 bases from V and 7 bases from J, leaving 13 bases between. Germline assignment: CDR1 MNHEY and CDR2 SVGAGI. This receptor was obtained from an adult with an advanced solid tumor such as melanoma, head and neck, liver or kidney cancer. The sample was CD4+ or CD8+ T cells sorted from blood, taken in a trial of the OX40 agonist ivuxolimab. The V and J genes are TRBV6-5 and TRBJ2-7; D unresolved. The CDR3 loop is CASLGLREQYF. CDR3 in DNA: TGTGCCAGTCTCGGATTACGGGAGCAGTACTTC.